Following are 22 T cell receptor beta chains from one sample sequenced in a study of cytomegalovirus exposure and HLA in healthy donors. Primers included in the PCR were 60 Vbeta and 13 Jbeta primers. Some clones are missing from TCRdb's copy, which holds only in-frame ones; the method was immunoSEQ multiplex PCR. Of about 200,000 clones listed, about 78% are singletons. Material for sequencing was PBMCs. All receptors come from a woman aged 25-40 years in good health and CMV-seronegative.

The CDR3 loop reads CASSLQGSGGYTF. The CDR3 DNA reads TGCGCCAGCAGCTTGCAGGGGTCGGGTGGCTACACCTTC. V usage is TRBV5-1 and J usage is TRBJ1-2, with a weak D call TRBD1 (6 bases). In germline, CDR1 is SGHRS, CDR2 YFSETQ. The CDR3 has 13 residues. Between the trimmed V and J ends, which lost 1 base and 7 bases, there was a span of 11 bases.

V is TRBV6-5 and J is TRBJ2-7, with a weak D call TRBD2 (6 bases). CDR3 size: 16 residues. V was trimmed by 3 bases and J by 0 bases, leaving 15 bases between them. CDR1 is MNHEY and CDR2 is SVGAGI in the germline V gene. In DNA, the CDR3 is TGTGCCAGCAGTTATCGATTTTCGGGGGACTCCTACGAGCAGTACTTC. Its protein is CASSYRFSGDSYEQYF.

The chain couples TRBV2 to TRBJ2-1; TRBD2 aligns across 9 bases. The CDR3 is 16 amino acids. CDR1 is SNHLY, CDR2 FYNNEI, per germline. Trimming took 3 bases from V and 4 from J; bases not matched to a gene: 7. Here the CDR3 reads CASSDFRAGGYNEQFF. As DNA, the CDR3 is TGTGCCAGCAGTGATTTTAGGGCGGGGGGGTACAATGAGCAGTTCTTC. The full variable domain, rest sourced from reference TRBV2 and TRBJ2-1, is EPEVTQTPSHQVTQMGQEVILRCVPISNHLYFYWYRQILGQKVEFLVSFYNNEISEKSEIFDDQFSVERPDGSNFTLKIRSTKLEDSAMYFCASSDFRAGGYNEQFFGPGTRLTVL.

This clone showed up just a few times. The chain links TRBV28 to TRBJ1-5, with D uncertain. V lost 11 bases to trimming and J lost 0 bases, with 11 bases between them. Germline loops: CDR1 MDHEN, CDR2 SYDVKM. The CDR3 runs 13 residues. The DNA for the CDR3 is TGTGCCCCGAGCCCGTATAGCAATCAGCCCCAGCATTTT. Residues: CAPSPYSNQPQHF. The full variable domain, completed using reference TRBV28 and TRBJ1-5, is DVKVTQSSRYLVKRTGEKVFLECVQDMDHENMFWYRQDPGLGLRLIYFSYDVKMKEKGDIPEGYSVSREKKERFSLILESASTNQTSMYLCAPSPYSNQPQHFGDGTRLSIL.

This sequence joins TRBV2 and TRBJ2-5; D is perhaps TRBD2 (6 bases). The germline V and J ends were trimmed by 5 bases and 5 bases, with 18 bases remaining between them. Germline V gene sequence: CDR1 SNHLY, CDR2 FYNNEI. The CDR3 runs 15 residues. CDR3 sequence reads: CASSPTGDLGETQYF. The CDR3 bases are TGTGCCAGCAGTCCTACGGGAGACCTCGGGGAGACCCAGTACTTC.

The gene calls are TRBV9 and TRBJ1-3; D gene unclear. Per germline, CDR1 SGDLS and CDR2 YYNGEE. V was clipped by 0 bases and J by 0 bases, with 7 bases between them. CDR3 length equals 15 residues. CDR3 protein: CASSVDHSSGNTIYF. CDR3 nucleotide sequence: TGTGCCAGCAGCGTAGATCACAGCTCTGGAAACACCATATATTTT.

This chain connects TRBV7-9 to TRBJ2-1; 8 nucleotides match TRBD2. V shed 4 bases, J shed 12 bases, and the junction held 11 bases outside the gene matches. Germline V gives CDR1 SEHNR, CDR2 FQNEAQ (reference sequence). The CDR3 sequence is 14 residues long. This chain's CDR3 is CASSSGLDATRQFF. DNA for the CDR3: TGTGCCAGCAGCTCGGGACTAGACGCAACGCGGCAGTTCTTC.

CDR3 DNA sequence: TGTGCCAGCAGCTTAGCGGCTAGCTCCTACGAGCAGTACTTC. It yields the protein CASSLAASSYEQYF. V gene TRBV7-9 combines with J gene TRBJ2-7; the D is unclear. V lost 0 bases and J lost 0, with 6 bases in between. The CDR3 is 14 amino acids. The germline V gene encodes CDR1 SEHNR and CDR2 FQNEAQ (reference sequence).

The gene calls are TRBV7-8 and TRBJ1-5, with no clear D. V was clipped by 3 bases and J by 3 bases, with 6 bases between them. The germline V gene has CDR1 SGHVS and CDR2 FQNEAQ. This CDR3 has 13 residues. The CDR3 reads CASSFDTNQPQHF. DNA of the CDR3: TGTGCCAGCAGCTTTGACACCAATCAGCCCCAGCATTTT.

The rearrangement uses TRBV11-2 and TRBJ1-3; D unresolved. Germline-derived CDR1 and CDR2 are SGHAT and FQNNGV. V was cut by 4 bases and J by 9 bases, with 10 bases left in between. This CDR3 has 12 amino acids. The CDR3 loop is CASSSGFATIYF. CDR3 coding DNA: TGTGCCAGCAGCTCCGGGTTCGCCACCATATATTTT.

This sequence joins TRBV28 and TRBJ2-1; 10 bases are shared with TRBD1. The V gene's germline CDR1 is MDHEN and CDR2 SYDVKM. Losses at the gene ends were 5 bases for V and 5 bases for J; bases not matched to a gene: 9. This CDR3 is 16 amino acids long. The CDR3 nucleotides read TGTGCCAGCAGTGTGACCACCGGGACAGGGGACAATGAGCAGTTCTTC. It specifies CASSVTTGTGDNEQFF.

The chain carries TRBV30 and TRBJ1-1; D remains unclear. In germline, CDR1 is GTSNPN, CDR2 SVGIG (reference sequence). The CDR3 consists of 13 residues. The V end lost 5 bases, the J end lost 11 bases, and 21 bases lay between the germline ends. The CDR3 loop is CAWSVLVGGTAFF. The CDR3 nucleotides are TGTGCCTGGTCTGTTTTAGTAGGAGGCACGGCTTTCTTT.

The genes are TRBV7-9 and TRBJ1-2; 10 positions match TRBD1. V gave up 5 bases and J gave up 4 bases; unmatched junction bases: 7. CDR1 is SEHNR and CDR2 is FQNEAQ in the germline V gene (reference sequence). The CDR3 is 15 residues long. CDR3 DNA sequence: TGTGCCAGCAGCCCGGGGGGGACAGGGGTCTATGGCTACACCTTC. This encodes CASSPGGTGVYGYTF. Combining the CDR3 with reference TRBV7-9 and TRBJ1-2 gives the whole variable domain DTGVSQNPRHKITKRGQNVTFRCDPISEHNRLYWYRQTLGQGPEFLTYFQNEAQLEKSRLLSDRFSAERPKGSFSTLEIQRTEQGDSAMYLCASSPGGTGVYGYTFGSGTRLTVV.

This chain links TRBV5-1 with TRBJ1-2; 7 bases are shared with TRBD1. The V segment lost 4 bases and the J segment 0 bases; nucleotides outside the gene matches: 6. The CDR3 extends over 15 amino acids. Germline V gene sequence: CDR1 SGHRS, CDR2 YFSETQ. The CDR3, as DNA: TGCGCCAGCAGCCACGGGACAGTTTCTAACTATGGCTACACCTTC. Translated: CASSHGTVSNYGYTF.

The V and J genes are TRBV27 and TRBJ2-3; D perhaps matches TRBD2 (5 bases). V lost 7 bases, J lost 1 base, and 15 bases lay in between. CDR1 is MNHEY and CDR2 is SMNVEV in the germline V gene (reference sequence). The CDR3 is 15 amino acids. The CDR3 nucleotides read TGTGCCAGCATGGTAGTGAGGGCGGGCACAGATACGCAGTATTTT. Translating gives CASMVVRAGTDTQYF.

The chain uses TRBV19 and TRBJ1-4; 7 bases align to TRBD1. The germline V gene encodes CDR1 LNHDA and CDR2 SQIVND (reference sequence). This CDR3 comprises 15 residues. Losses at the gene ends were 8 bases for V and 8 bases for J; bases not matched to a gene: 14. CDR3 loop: CASHRSSGTAEKLFF. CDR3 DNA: TGTGCCAGTCATCGCTCCTCCGGGACAGCGGAAAAACTGTTTTTT.

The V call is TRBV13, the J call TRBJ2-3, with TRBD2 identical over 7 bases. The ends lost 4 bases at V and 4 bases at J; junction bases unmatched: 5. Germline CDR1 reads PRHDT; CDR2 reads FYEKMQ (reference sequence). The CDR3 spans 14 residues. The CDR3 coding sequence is TGTGCCAGCAGCTCGAGCGGGATAGCAGATACGCAGTATTTT. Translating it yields CASSSSGIADTQYF.

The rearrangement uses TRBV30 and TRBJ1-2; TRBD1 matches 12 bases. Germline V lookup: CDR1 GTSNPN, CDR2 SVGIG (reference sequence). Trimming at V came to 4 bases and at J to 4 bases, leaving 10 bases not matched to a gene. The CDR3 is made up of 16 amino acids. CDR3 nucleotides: TGTGCCTGGACCCGGGACAGGGGGCGATGGGGCTATGGCTACACCTTC. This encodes CAWTRDRGRWGYGYTF.

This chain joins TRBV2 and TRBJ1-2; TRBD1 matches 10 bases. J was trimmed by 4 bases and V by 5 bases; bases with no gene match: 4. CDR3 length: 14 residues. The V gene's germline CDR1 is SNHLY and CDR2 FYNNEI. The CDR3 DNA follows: TGTGCCAGCAGTTCGAGGACAGGGGGCTATGGCTACACCTTC. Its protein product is CASSSRTGGYGYTF.

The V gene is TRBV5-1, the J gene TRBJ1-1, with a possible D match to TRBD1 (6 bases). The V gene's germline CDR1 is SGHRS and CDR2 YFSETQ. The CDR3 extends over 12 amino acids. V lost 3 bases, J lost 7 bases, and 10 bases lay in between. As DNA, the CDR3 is TGCGCCAGCAGCTGGGACAAGGGTGAAGCTTTCTTT. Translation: CASSWDKGEAFF.

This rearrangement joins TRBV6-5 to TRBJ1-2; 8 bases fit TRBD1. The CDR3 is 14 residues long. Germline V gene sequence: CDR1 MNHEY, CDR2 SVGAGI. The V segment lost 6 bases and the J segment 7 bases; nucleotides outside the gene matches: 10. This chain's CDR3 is CASRNQGASSGYTF. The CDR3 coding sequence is TGTGCCAGCAGGAACCAGGGGGCCAGTAGTGGCTACACCTTC.

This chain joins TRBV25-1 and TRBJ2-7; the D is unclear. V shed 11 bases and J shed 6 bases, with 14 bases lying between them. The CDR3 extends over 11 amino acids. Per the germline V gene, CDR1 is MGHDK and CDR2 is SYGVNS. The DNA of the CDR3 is TGTGCCGCAGCGTCGGGTGGCGAGCAGTACTTC. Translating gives CAAASGGEQYF.